Described below is a single T cell receptor beta chain sequence and its context. No antigen is known for it. This sample is part of a study of T cell responses to AZD1222 COVID-19 vaccine. TCRdb keeps only in-frame clones here, not all; method: immunoSEQ multiplex PCR. The sample records approximately 100,000 clones, roughly 90% being singletons. Study findings and constraints: The breadth and depth of Spike-specific TCRs increased once two AZD1222 doses had been given. Spike-wide coverage was observed for vaccine-associated CD4 TCRs, with dominant responses at 160-218 and 743-854.

This CDR3 is 13 amino acids long. Germline CDR1 reads MNHEY; CDR2 reads SVGAGI. Trimming cost V 0 bases and J 4 bases, with 7 bases left between them. The TCR originated in an adult in good health. The sample in question was peripheral blood, obtained on day 0 of AZD1222 vaccination. This rearrangement joins TRBV6-5 to TRBJ2-7; D gene uncertain. CDR3 in amino acids: CASSYSTDYEQYF. In DNA, the CDR3 is TGTGCCAGCAGTTACTCCACAGATTACGAGCAGTACTTC.